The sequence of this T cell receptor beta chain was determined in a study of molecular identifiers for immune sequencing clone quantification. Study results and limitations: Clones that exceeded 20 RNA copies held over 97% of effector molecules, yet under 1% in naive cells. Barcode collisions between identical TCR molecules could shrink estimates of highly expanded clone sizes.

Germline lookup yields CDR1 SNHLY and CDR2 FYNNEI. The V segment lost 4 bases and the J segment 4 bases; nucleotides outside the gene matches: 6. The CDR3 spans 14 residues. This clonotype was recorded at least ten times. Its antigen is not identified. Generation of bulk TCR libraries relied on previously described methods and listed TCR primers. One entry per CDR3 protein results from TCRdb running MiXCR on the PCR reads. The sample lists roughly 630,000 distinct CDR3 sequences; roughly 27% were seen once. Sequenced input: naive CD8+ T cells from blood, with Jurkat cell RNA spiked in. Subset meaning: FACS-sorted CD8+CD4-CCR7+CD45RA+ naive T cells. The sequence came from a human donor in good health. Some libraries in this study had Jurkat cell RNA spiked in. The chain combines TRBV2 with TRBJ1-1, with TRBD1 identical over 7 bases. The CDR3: CASSGWDRATEAFF. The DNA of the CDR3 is TGTGCCAGCAGTGGCTGGGACAGAGCCACTGAAGCTTTCTTT.